The rows below give T cell receptor beta chains drawn from one sample of a study of Ad26.COV2.S vaccination and SARS-CoV-2 variants. The protocol was immunoSEQ multiplex PCR, while the TCRdb copy is restricted to in-frame clones and leaves out a portion. This sample has about half a million clones, with nearly 90% found just once. The sample was peripheral blood, taken in a trial of Ad26.COV2.S vaccine versus placebo. The source is a person between 18 and 65 years old who received the Ad26.COV2.S COVID-19 vaccine or a placebo. The conserved cysteine and the conserved F or W are not part of the CDR3 here.

v_call: TRBV5-4; cdr3_aa: ASSHPTGQGVTEAF
v_call: TRBV6-9; cdr3_aa: ASSYAFNMNTEAF
v_call: TRBV5-8; cdr3_aa: ASSLLGNTIY
v_call: TRBV15; cdr3_aa: ATSRASETQY
v_call: TRBV5-1; cdr3_aa: ASSLDMMNTEAF
v_call: TRBV18; cdr3_aa: ASSPPNQPQH
v_call: TRBV6-5; cdr3_aa: ASSSALSSYNEQF
v_call: TRBV4-2; cdr3_aa: ASSIGGYEPQH
v_call: TRBV18; cdr3_aa: ASGGQETEKLF
v_call: TRBV6-5; cdr3_aa: ASSGGRVNSPLH
v_call: TRBV11-2; cdr3_aa: ASSDYRDRGRGNYGYT
v_call: TRBV7-8; cdr3_aa: ASSVSRRPYGRGSSGNTIY
v_call: TRBV5-1; cdr3_aa: ASSPRIGQETQY
v_call: TRBV9; cdr3_aa: ASSVGGRGAPYNEQF
v_call: TRBV5-4; cdr3_aa: ASSLMTGTSSGNTIY
v_call: TRBV6-4; cdr3_aa: ASNGRVGGRAPYEQY
v_call: TRBV6-2/TRBV6-3; cdr3_aa: ASSYSSSKNIQY
v_call: TRBV7-3; cdr3_aa: ASSTGTSGKADTQY
v_call: TRBV29-1; cdr3_aa: SVSKQGANGNQPQH
v_call: TRBV20-1; cdr3_aa: SASESFSRGNQPQH
v_call: TRBV11-1; cdr3_aa: ASSPRTGLNTEAF
v_call: TRBV19; cdr3_aa: ASSETSISYNEQF
v_call: TRBV5-8; cdr3_aa: ASQTRGGWTDTQY
v_call: TRBV30; cdr3_aa: AWDDRGLRQPQH
v_call: TRBV7-9; cdr3_aa: ASSFTGNGYT
v_call: TRBV19; cdr3_aa: ASSMGRLNTEAF
v_call: TRBV7-9; cdr3_aa: ASSPLFEAF
v_call: TRBV5-4; cdr3_aa: ASSFRIGVDGELF
v_call: TRBV7-8; cdr3_aa: ASSLPSLAEWGHNEQF
v_call: TRBV10-3; cdr3_aa: AIRAVTDRRDPLGYGYT
v_call: TRBV5-1; cdr3_aa: ASSFSGTSGRYEQY
v_call: TRBV14; cdr3_aa: ASSQVGAGYGYT
v_call: TRBV30; cdr3_aa: AWSTGHSYEQY
v_call: TRBV28; cdr3_aa: ASTEQGFGGYT
v_call: TRBV7-8; cdr3_aa: ASSPDSRYGYT
v_call: TRBV10-3; cdr3_aa: AISEFAGSQPQH
v_call: TRBV7-2; cdr3_aa: ASSSLAGAGNEQF
v_call: TRBV19; cdr3_aa: ASSISMGAGSSEKLF